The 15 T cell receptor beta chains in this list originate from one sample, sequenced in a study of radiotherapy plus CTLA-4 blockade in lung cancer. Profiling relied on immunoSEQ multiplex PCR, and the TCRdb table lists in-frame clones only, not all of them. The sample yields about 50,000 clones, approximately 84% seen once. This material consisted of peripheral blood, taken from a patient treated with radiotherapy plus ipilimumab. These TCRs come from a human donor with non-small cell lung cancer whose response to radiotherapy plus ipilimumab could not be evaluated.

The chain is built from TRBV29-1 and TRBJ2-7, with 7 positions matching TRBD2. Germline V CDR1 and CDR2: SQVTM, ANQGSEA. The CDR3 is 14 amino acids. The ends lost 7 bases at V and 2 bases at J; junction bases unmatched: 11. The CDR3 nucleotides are TGCAGCGCCACCCCGACGGCGGGGGCCTACGAGCAGTACTTC. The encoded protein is CSATPTAGAYEQYF.

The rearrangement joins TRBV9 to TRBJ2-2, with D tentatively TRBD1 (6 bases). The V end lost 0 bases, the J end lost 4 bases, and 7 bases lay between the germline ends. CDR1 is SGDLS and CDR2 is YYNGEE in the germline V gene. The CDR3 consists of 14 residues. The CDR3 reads CASSVGTATGELFF. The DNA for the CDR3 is TGTGCCAGCAGCGTAGGGACAGCCACCGGGGAGCTGTTTTTT.

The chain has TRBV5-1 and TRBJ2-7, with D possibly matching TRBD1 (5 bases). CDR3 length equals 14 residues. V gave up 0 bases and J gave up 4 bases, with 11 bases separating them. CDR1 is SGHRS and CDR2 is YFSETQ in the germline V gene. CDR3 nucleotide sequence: TGCGCCAGCAGCTTGGATGGGGCGCGGTACGAGCAGTACTTC. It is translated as CASSLDGARYEQYF. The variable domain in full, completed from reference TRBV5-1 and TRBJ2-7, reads KAGVTQTPRYLIKTRGQQVTLSCSPISGHRSVSWYQQTPGQGLQFLFEYFSETQRNKGNFPGRFSGRQFSNSRSEMNVSTLELGDSALYLCASSLDGARYEQYFGPGTRLTVT.

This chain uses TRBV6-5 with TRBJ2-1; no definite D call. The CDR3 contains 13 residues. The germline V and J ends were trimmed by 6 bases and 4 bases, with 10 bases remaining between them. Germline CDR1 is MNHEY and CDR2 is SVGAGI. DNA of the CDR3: TGTGCCAGCAGCCGGCGACTTTACAATGAGCAGTTCTTC. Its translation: CASSRRLYNEQFF.

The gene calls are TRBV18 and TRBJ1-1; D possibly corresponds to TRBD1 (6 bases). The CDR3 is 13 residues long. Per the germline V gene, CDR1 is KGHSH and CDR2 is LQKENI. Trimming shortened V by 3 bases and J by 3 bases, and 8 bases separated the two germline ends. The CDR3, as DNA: TGTGCCAGCTCACCCAACAGGGACACTGAAGCTTTCTTT. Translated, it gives CASSPNRDTEAFF.

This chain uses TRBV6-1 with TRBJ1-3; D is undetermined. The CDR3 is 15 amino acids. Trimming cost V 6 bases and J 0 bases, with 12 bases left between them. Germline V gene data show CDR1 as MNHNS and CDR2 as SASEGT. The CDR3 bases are TGTGCCAGCAGCCTCTCAGGCGTCTCTGGAAACACCATATATTTT. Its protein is CASSLSGVSGNTIYF.

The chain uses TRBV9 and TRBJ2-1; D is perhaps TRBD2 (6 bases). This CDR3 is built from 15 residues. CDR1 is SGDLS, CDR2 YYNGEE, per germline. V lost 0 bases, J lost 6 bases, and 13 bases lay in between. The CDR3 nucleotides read TGTGCCAGCAGCGTAGCCCTCAAGACTAGCAATGAGCAGTTCTTC. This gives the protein CASSVALKTSNEQFF.

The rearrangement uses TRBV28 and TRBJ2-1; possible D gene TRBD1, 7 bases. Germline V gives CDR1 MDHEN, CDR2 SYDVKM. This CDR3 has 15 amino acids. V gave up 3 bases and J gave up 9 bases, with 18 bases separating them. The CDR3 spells CASSLSRQGGGEQFF. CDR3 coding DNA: TGTGCCAGCAGTTTGTCGCGACAGGGAGGTGGTGAGCAGTTCTTC.

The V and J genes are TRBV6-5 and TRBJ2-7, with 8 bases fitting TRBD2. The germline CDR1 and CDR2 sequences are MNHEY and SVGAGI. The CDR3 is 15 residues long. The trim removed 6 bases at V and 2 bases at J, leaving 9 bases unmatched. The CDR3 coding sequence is TGTGCCAGCAGGTCCCCCGGGACTAGTACCTACGAGCAGTACTTC. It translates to CASRSPGTSTYEQYF.

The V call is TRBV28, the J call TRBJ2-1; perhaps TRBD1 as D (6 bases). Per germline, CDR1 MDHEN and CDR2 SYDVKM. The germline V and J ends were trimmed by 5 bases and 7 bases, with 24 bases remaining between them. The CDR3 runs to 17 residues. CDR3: CASSQGPFRLGRNEQFF. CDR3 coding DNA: TGTGCCAGCAGTCAGGGGCCGTTCAGATTAGGAAGGAATGAGCAGTTCTTC. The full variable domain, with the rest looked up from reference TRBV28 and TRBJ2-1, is DVKVTQSSRYLVKRTGEKVFLECVQDMDHENMFWYRQDPGLGLRLIYFSYDVKMKEKGDIPEGYSVSREKKERFSLILESASTNQTSMYLCASSQGPFRLGRNEQFFGPGTRLTVL.

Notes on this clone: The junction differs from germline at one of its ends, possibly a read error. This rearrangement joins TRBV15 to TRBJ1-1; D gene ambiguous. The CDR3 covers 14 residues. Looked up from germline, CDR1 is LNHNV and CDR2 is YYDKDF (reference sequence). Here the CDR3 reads CATNPGRGTTEALF. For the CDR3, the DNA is TGTGCCACCAACCCTGGCCGAGGAACTACTGAAGCTCTCTTT.

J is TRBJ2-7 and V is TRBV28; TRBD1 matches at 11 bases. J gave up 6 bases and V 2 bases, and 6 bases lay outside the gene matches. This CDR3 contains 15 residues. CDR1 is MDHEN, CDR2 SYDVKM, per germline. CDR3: CASSLTGQGVREQYF. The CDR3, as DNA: TGTGCCAGCAGTTTAACGGGACAGGGGGTACGCGAGCAGTACTTC.

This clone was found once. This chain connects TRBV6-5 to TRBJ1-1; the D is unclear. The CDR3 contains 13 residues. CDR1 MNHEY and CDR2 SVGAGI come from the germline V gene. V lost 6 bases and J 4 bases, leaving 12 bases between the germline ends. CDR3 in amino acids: CASREAGGTEAFF. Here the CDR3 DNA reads TGTGCCAGCAGGGAGGCAGGTGGCACTGAAGCTTTCTTT.

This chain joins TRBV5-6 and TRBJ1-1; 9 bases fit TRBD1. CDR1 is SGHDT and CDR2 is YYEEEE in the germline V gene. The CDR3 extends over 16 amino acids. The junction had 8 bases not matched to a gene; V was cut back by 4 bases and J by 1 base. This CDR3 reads CASSPGTGNRNTEAFF. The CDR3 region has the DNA TGTGCCAGCAGCCCGGGGACAGGGAACAGGAACACTGAAGCTTTCTTT.

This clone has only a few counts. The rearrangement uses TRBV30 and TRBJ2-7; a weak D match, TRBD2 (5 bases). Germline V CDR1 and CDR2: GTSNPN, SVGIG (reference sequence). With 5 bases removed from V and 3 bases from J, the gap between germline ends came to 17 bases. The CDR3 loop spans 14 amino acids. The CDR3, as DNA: TGTGCCTGGGACTTGGGTATCGGGGTCTACGAGCAGTACTTC. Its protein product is CAWDLGIGVYEQYF. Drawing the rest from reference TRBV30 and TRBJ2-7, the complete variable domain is SQTIHQWPATLVQPVGSPLSLECTVEGTSNPNLYWYRQAAGRGLQLLFYSVGIGQISSEVPQNLSASRPQDRQFILSSKKLLLSDSGFYLCAWDLGIGVYEQYFGPGTRLTVT.